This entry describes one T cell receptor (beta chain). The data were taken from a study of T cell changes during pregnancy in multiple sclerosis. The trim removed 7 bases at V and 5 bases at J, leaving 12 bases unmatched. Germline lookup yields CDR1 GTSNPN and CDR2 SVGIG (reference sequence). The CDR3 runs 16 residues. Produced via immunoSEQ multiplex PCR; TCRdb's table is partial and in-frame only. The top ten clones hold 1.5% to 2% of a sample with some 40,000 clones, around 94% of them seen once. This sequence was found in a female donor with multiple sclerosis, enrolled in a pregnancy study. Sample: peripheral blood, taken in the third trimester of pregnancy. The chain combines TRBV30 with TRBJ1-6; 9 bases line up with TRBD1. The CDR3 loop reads CASNRGRSRDNSPLHF. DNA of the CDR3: TGTGCCTCTAACAGGGGGCGCAGCCGCGATAATTCACCCCTCCACTTT. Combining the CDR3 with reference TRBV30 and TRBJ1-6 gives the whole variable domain SQTIHQWPATLVQPVGSPLSLECTVEGTSNPNLYWYRQAAGRGLQLLFYSVGIGQISSEVPQNLSASRPQDRQFILSSKKLLLSDSGFYLCASNRGRSRDNSPLHFGNGTRLTVT.